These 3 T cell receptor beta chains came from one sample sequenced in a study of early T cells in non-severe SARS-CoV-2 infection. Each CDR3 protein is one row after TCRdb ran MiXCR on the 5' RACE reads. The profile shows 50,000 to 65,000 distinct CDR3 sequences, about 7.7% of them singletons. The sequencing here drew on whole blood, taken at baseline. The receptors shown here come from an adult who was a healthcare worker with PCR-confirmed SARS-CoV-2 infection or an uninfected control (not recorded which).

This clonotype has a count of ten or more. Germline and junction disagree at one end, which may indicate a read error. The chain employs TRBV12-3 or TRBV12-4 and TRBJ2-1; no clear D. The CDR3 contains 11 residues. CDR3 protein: CASSLTPPHSF. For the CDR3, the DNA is TGTGCCAGCAGTTTAACGCCCCCCCATTCGTTC.

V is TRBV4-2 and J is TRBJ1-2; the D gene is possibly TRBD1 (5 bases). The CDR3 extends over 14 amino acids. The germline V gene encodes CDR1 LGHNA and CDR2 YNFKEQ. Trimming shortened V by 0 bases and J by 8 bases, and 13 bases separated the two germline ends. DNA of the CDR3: TGTGCCAGCAGCCAAGAGTCCAGGGCAGGAGGCTACACCTTC. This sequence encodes CASSQESRAGGYTF.

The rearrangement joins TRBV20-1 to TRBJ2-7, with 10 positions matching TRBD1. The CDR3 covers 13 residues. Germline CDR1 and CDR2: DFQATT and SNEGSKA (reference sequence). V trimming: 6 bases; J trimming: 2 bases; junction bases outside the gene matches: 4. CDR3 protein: CSAMTGGPYEQYF. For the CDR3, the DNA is TGCAGTGCGATGACAGGGGGCCCCTACGAGCAGTACTTC.